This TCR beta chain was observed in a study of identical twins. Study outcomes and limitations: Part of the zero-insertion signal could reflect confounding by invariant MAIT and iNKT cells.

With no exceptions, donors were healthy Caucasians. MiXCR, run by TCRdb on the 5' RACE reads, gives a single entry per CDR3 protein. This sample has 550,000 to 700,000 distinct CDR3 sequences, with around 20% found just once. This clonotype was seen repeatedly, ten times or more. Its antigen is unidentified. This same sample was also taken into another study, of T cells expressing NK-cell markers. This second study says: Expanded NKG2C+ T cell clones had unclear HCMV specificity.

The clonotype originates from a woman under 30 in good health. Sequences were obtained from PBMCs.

The CDR3 DNA reads TGCGCCAGCAGCTTCGGACAGGGGGCCTCAGCTTTCTTT. It is translated as CASSFGQGASAFF. This chain links TRBV5-1 with TRBJ1-1; 11 bases align to TRBD1. This CDR3 contains 13 residues. V shed 2 bases, J shed 10 bases, and the junction held 4 bases outside the gene matches. Germline V gene sequence: CDR1 SGHRS, CDR2 YFSETQ.